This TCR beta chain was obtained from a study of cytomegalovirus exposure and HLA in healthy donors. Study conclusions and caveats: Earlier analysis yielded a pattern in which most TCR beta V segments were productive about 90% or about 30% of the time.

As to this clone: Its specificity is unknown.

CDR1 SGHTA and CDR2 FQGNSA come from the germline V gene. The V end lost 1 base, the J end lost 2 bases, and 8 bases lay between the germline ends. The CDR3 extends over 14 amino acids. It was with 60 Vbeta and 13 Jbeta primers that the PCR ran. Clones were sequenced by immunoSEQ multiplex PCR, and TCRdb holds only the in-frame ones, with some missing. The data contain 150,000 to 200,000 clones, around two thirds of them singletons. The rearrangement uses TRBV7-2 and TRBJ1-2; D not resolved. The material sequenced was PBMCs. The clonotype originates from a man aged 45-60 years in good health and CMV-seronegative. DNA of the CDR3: TGTGCCAGCAGCTTAGAAAGAGGGAACTATGGCTACACCTTC. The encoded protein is CASSLERGNYGYTF.